This TCR beta chain originates from a study of blood T cell repertoires in COVID-19. Germline trimming cut 3 bases from V and 6 bases from J; bases unmatched to any gene: 12. This CDR3 region has 15 residues. Germline V lookup: CDR1 DFQATT, CDR2 SNEGSKA (reference sequence). Assay used: immunoSEQ multiplex PCR; TCRdb lists only in-frame clones, some missing. The sample consists of fewer than 200,000 clones, less than 90% of them appearing once. This clone was seen more than once but under ten times. The genes are TRBV20-1 and TRBJ2-7; 9 bases agree with TRBD1. The sequenced sample consisted of PBMCs or T cells enriched from blood (not recorded which). This receptor was identified in a woman in her forties or fifties who had recovered from COVID-19. CDR3 DNA sequence: TGCAGTGCTAGTCCCCTGACAGGGGGTAACAGCGAGCAGTACGTC. Translated, it gives CSASPLTGGNSEQYV.